This T cell receptor (beta chain) was recovered during a study of T-cell memory formation after mild COVID-19. The study, taken as a whole, reports: Later expanders leaned CD4+, whereas clones that contracted between day 15 and 85 were balanced CD4/CD8.

The length of the CDR3 is 14 residues. V shed 5 bases and J 4 bases; nucleotides not matched to a gene: 5. Germline assignment: CDR1 SGHTA and CDR2 FQGNSA. To note about this clonotype: The antigen is unknown.

Via MiXCR, TCRdb re-called the 5' RACE reads, giving one row per CDR3 protein. The sample shows about 560,000 distinct CDR3 sequences, about 20% of them seen only once. The clonotype was recovered from an adult woman who had mild COVID-19 (a few samples of this study predate the infection). Cell type and time point are not known. Input material: PBMCs or a T cell subset sorted from them (not recorded which). The V and J genes are TRBV7-2 and TRBJ2-5; 9 bases are a match to TRBD2. The CDR3 region has the DNA TGTGCCAGCAGCCCCGATAGCGGGAGAGAGACCCAGTACTTC. This codes for CASSPDSGRETQYF. Combining the CDR3 with reference TRBV7-2 and TRBJ2-5 gives the whole variable domain GAGVSQSPSNKVTEKGKDVELRCDPISGHTALYWYRQSLGQGLEFLIYFQGNSAPDKSGLPSDRFSAERTGGSVSTLTIQRTQQEDSAVYLCASSPDSGRETQYFGPGTRLLVL.